The next 5 T cell receptor beta chains were all read from a single sample in a study of T cells in localized non-small cell lung cancer. Clones were read by immunoSEQ multiplex PCR, and TCRdb kept only the in-frame ones, dropping some. The data show roughly 36,000 clones, with around 75% seen just once and less than 45% held by the top ten. The sequenced sample was PBMCs, obtained before any cancer treatment. The receptor set was obtained from a woman aged 35 to 70 with stage II squamous cell lung carcinoma.

This clone has only a few counts. The chain combines TRBV28 with TRBJ1-5; no reliable D call. V lost 3 bases and J lost 7, with 7 bases in between. The CDR3 extends over 12 amino acids. Germline V gene lookup returns CDR1 MDHEN and CDR2 SYDVKM. In DNA, the CDR3 is TGTGCCAGCAGTTTCATTCGCCAGCCCCAGCATTTT. The encoded protein is CASSFIRQPQHF. The full variable domain, with the rest looked up from reference TRBV28 and TRBJ1-5, is DVKVTQSSRYLVKRTGEKVFLECVQDMDHENMFWYRQDPGLGLRLIYFSYDVKMKEKGDIPEGYSVSREKKERFSLILESASTNQTSMYLCASSFIRQPQHFGDGTRLSIL.

This sequence joins TRBV11-2 and TRBJ1-6; no firm D call. With 5 bases removed from V and 10 bases from J, the gap between germline ends came to 18 bases. Germline V gene sequence: CDR1 SGHAT, CDR2 FQNNGV. The CDR3 length is 15 residues. The CDR3 is CASSQVGRSLSPLHF. The CDR3 bases are TGTGCCAGCAGCCAGGTGGGCAGATCGCTCTCACCCCTCCACTTT.

The chain recombines TRBV27 with TRBJ1-4; no reliable D call. V was trimmed by 6 bases and J by 6 bases, leaving 14 bases between them. The germline V gene encodes CDR1 MNHEY and CDR2 SMNVEV (reference sequence). This CDR3 has 14 amino acids. CDR3 residues: CASRSGSLDEKLFF. Here the CDR3 DNA reads TGTGCCAGCAGGTCGGGCTCCCTGGATGAAAAACTGTTTTTT.

The rearrangement links TRBV7-2 to TRBJ2-2; D could derive from TRBD1 or TRBD2 (5 bases each). From germline, CDR1 is SGHTA and CDR2 FQGNSA. V lost 5 bases, J lost 6 bases, and 19 bases lay in between. The CDR3 runs 16 residues. CDR3 region: CASSIPGALGSGELFF. The CDR3 DNA reads as TGTGCCAGCAGCATCCCCGGGGCCCTCGGTTCCGGGGAGCTGTTTTTT.

This chain links TRBV19 with TRBJ2-5; D might be TRBD1 (5 bases). The length of the CDR3 is 14 residues. Germline V lookup: CDR1 LNHDA, CDR2 SQIVND (reference sequence). Trimming stripped 5 bases from V and 7 bases from J, with 17 bases between. The CDR3 coding sequence is TGTGCCAGTAGTTCGGGTACAGTAACAGGGACCCAGTACTTC. This translates into CASSSGTVTGTQYF.